This T cell receptor (beta chain) was documented in a study of blood T cell repertoires in COVID-19. V lost 0 bases to trimming and J lost 0 bases, with 6 bases between them. The V gene's germline CDR1 is SGHNT and CDR2 YENEEA. This CDR3 has 15 amino acids. The method was immunoSEQ multiplex PCR; TCRdb's version includes in-frame clones alone and lacks a portion of them. Here the sample spans about 82,000 clones, under 80% being singletons. This chain links TRBV11-3 with TRBJ2-1; D unclear. The sample was peripheral blood. The clonotype was recovered from a man aged 60 to 75 with COVID-19, enrolled during active disease. This CDR3 reads CASSLDGGSYNEQFF. CDR3 coding DNA: TGTGCCAGCAGCTTAGATGGCGGCTCCTACAATGAGCAGTTCTTC. Full variable domain (remainder filled in from reference TRBV11-3 and TRBJ2-1): EAGVVQSPRYKIIEKKQPVAFWCNPISGHNTLYWYLQNLGQGPELLIRYENEEAVDDSQLPKDRFSAERLKGVDSTLKIQPAELGDSAVYLCASSLDGGSYNEQFFGPGTRLTVL.